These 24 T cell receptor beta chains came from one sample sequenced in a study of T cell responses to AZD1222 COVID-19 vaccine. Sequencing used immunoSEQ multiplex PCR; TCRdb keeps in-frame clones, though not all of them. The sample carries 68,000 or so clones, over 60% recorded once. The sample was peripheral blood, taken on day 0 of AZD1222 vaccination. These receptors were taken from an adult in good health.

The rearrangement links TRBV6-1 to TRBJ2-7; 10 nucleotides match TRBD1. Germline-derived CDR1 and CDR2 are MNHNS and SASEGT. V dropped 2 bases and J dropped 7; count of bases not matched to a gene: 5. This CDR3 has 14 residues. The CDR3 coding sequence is TGTGCCAGCAGTGAACAGGGACAGGGGTGGGAGCAGTACTTC. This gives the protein CASSEQGQGWEQYF.

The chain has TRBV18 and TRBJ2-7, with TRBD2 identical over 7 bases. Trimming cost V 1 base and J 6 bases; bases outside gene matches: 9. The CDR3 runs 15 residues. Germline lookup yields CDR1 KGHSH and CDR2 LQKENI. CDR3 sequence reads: CASSPLAGEGVEQYF. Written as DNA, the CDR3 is TGTGCCAGCTCACCACTCGCGGGGGAAGGAGTCGAGCAGTACTTC.

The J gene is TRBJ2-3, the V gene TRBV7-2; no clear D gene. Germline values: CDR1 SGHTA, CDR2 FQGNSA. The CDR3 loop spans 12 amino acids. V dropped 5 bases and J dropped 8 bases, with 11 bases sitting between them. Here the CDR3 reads CASSPLVGTQYF. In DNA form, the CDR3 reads TGTGCCAGCAGCCCCTTAGTTGGTACGCAGTATTTT.

This chain's CDR3 is CASSRALTYEQYF. CDR3 sequence (DNA): TGTGCCAGCAGCAGGGCACTCACCTACGAGCAGTACTTC. J is TRBJ2-7 and V is TRBV28, with D perhaps matching TRBD1 (5 bases). V shed 6 bases and J shed 2 bases, with 11 bases lying between them. Germline CDR1 reads MDHEN; CDR2 reads SYDVKM. This CDR3 has 13 amino acids.

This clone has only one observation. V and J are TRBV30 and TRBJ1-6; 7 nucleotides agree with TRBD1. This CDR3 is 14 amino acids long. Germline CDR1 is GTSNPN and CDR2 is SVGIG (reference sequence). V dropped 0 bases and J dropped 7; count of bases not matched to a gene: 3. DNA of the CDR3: TGTGCCTGGAGTGTTGACAGGGCCAATTCACCCCTCCACTTT. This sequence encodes CAWSVDRANSPLHF.

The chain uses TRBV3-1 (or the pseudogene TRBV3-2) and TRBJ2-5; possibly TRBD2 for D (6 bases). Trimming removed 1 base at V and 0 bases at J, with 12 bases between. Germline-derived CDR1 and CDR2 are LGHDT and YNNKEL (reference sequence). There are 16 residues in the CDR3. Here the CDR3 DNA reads TGTGCCAGCAGCCAAGTTGGGGGGAAAGACCAAGAGACCCAGTACTTC. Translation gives CASSQVGGKDQETQYF.

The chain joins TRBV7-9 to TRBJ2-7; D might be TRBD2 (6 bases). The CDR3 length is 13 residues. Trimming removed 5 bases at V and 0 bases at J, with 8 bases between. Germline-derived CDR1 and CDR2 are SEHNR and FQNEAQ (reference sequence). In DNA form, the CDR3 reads TGTGCCAGCAGCCGCGGGGACTCCTACGAGCAGTACTTC. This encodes CASSRGDSYEQYF.

This CDR3 is CASSRVNYGYTF. CDR3 sequence (DNA): TGTGCCAGCAGTCGGGTTAACTATGGCTACACCTTC. The chain is built from TRBV28 and TRBJ1-2; no clear D. The CDR3 runs 12 residues. Germline V gene data show CDR1 as MDHEN and CDR2 as SYDVKM. The V and J ends lost 5 bases and 1 base respectively, with 5 bases between them.

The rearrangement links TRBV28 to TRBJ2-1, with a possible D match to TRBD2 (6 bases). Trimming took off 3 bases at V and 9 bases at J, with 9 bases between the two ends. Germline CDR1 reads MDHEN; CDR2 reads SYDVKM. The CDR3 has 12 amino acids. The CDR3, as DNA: TGTGCCAGCAGTTTCGTGGGGGGTGAGCAGTTCTTC. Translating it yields CASSFVGGEQFF.

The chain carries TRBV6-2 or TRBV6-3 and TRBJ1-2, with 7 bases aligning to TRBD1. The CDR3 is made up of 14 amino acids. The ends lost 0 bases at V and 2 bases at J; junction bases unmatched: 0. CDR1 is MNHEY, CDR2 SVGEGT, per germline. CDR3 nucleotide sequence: TGTGCCAGCAGTTACTCGACAGGGAACTATGGCTACACCTTC. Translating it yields CASSYSTGNYGYTF.

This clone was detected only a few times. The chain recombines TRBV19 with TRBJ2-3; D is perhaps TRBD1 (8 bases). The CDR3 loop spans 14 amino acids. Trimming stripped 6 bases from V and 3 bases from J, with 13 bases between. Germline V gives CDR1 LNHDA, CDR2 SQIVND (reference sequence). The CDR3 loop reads CASRDRGGTDTQYF. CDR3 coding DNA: TGTGCCAGTAGAGACAGGGGAGGGACAGATACGCAGTATTTT.

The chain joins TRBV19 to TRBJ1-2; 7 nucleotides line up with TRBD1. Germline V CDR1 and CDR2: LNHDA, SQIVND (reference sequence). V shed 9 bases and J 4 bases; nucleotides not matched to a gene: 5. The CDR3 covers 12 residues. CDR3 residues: CASRDRVYGYTF. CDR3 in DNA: TGTGCCAGCAGGGACAGAGTCTATGGCTACACCTTC.

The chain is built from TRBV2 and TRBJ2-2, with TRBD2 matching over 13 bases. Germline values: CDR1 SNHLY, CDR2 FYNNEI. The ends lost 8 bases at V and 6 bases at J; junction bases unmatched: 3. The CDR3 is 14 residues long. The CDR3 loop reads CASGGLAGAGELFF. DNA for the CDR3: TGTGCCAGCGGAGGACTAGCGGGGGCCGGGGAGCTGTTTTTT.

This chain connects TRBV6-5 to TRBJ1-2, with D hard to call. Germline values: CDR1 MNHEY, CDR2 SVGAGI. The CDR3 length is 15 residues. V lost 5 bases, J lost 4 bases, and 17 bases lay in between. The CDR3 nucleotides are TGTGCCAGCAGTACCAGAAGTGGCGAAGTCTATGGCTACACCTTC. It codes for CASSTRSGEVYGYTF.

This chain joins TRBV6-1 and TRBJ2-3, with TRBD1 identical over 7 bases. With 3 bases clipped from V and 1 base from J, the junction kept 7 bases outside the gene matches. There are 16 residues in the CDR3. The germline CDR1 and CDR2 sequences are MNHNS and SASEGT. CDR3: CASSEDLGTGTDTQYF. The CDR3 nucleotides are TGTGCCAGCAGTGAGGACTTAGGGACAGGCACAGATACGCAGTATTTT.

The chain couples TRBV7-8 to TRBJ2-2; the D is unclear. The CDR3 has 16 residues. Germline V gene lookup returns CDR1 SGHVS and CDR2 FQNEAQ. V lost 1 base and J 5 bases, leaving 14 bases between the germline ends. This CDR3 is CASSLVTLRFTGELFF. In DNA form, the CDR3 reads TGTGCCAGCAGCTTAGTCACGTTGAGATTTACCGGGGAGCTGTTTTTT. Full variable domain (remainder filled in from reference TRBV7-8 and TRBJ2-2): GAGVSQSPRYKVAKRGQDVALRCDPISGHVSLFWYQQALGQGPEFLTYFQNEAQLDKSGLPSDRFFAERPEGSVSTLKIQRTQQEDSAVYLCASSLVTLRFTGELFFGEGSRLTVL.

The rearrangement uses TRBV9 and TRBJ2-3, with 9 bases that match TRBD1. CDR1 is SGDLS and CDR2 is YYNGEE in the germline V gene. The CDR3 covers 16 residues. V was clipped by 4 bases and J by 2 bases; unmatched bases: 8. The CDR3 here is CASSSGTGYSTDTQYF. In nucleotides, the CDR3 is TGTGCCAGCAGCTCAGGGACAGGGTACTCCACAGATACGCAGTATTTT.

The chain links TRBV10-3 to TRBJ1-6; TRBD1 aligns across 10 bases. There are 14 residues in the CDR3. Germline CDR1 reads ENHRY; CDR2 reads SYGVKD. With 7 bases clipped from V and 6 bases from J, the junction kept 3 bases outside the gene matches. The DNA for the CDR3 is TGTGCCATCAAGACAGGGGGCTCTAATTCACCCCTCCACTTT. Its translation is CAIKTGGSNSPLHF.

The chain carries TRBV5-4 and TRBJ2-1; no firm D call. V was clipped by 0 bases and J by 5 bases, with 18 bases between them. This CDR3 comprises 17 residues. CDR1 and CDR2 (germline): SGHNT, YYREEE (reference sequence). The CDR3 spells CASSLGSPGLVHNEQFF. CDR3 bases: TGTGCCAGCAGCTTGGGCTCGCCAGGTTTAGTTCACAATGAGCAGTTCTTC.

The CDR3 loop reads CASRETGVGNSNQPQHF. The DNA of the CDR3 is TGTGCCAGTAGGGAGACAGGCGTTGGGAATAGCAATCAGCCCCAGCATTTT. This chain uses TRBV19 with TRBJ1-5; D possibly corresponds to TRBD1 (6 bases). V was shortened by 6 bases and J by 0 bases, with 18 bases between the two germline ends. In germline, CDR1 is LNHDA, CDR2 SQIVND (reference sequence). There are 17 residues in the CDR3.

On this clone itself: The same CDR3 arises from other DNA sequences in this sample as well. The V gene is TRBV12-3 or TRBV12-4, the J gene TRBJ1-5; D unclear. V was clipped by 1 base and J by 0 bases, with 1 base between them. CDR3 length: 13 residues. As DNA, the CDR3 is TGTGCCAGCAGTTTAGGTAGCAATCAGCCCCAGCATTTT. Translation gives CASSLGSNQPQHF.

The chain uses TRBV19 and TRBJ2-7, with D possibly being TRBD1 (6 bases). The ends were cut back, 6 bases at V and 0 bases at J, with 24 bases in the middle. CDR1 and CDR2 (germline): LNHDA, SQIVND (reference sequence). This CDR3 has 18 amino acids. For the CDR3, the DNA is TGTGCCAGTAGCAGAAAGGGGGTTGAATTCGCGGGCTCCTACGAGCAGTACTTC. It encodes CASSRKGVEFAGSYEQYF.

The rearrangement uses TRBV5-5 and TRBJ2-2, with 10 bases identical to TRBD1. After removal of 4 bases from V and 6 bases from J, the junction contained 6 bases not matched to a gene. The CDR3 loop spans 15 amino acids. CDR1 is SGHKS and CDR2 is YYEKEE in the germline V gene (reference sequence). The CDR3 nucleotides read TGTGCCAGCAGCCCGGGACAGGGGAAGGCCGGGGAGCTGTTTTTT. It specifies CASSPGQGKAGELFF.

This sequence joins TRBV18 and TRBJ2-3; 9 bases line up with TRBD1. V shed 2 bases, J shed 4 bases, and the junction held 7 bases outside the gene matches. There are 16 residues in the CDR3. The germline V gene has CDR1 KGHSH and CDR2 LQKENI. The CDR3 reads CASSPTTGGTSDTQYF. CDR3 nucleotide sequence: TGTGCCAGCTCACCAACGACAGGGGGTACATCAGATACGCAGTATTTT.